A selection of T cell receptor beta chains follows, all from one sample in a study of immune evolution from preneoplasia to lung adenocarcinoma. Clones were sequenced by immunoSEQ multiplex PCR, and TCRdb holds only the in-frame ones, with some missing. The repertoire holds 13,000 to 15,000 clones, more than 65% seen once, with approximately 3.1% in the top ten. Sequencing input: FFPE minimally invasive lung adenocarcinoma tissue. These receptors were obtained from a person aged 60-80 years with lung adenocarcinoma. Both conserved end residues are trimmed from each CDR3. The D gene is left open where the match is weak.

v_gene: TRBV11-2; j_gene: TRBJ2-1; d_gene: TRBD2; CDR3aa: ASSRGDAGTRYNEQF
v_gene: TRBV28; j_gene: TRBJ2-7; d_gene: TRBD1; CDR3aa: ASSTPRQGYEQY
v_gene: TRBV7-2; j_gene: TRBJ1-2; d_gene: NA; CDR3aa: ASSLFVDTLGDYGYT
v_gene: TRBV27; j_gene: TRBJ1-2; d_gene: NA; CDR3aa: ASTSGDTPGNGYT
v_gene: TRBV6-6; j_gene: TRBJ2-6; d_gene: NA; CDR3aa: ASREFSGANVLT
v_gene: TRBV6-5; j_gene: TRBJ1-2; d_gene: TRBD1; CDR3aa: ASGKWTGLGYT
v_gene: TRBV12-5; j_gene: TRBJ2-5; d_gene: TRBD2; CDR3aa: ASGWGGETQY
v_gene: TRBV5-4; j_gene: TRBJ2-7; d_gene: TRBD2; CDR3aa: ASSTGGGGEAYEQY
v_gene: TRBV2; j_gene: TRBJ1-5; d_gene: TRBD1; CDR3aa: ASGRQGYQPQH
v_gene: TRBV6-5; j_gene: TRBJ1-1; d_gene: NA; CDR3aa: ASSYSKGTEAF
v_gene: TRBV4-1; j_gene: TRBJ1-1; d_gene: TRBD1; CDR3aa: ASSQVQGRYTEAF
v_gene: TRBV7-2; j_gene: TRBJ1-2; d_gene: NA; CDR3aa: ASSHYSGEDGYT
v_gene: TRBV6-1; j_gene: TRBJ1-2; d_gene: NA; CDR3aa: ASSENRAVDYGYT
v_gene: TRBV7-8; j_gene: TRBJ1-4; d_gene: NA; CDR3aa: ASSSALRGTNEKLF
v_gene: TRBV30; j_gene: TRBJ1-6; d_gene: TRBD1; CDR3aa: AFRQDRANSPLH
v_gene: TRBV28; j_gene: TRBJ2-2; d_gene: TRBD2; CDR3aa: ASSPGLDIGELF
v_gene: TRBV14; j_gene: TRBJ2-1; d_gene: TRBD2; CDR3aa: ASSPRLAGVSYNEQF
v_gene: TRBV7-6; j_gene: TRBJ2-5; d_gene: NA; CDR3aa: ASSLRPGWETQY
v_gene: TRBV28; j_gene: TRBJ1-2; d_gene: NA; CDR3aa: ASSFDRIYGYT
v_gene: TRBV2; j_gene: TRBJ2-1; d_gene: TRBD1; CDR3aa: ASSEEVQGAGNDEQF
v_gene: TRBV2; j_gene: TRBJ1-1; d_gene: NA; CDR3aa: ANLVDTEAF
v_gene: TRBV11-2; j_gene: TRBJ2-5; d_gene: NA; CDR3aa: ASSVNVGGSYVRETQY
v_gene: TRBV5-6; j_gene: TRBJ2-7; d_gene: TRBD2; CDR3aa: ASSPQPTSAAYEQY
v_gene: TRBV6-5; j_gene: TRBJ1-1; d_gene: NA; CDR3aa: ASSYSPVYNTEAF
v_gene: TRBV7-2; j_gene: TRBJ2-5; d_gene: TRBD2; CDR3aa: ASSLVVGRAQY
v_gene: TRBV12-5; j_gene: TRBJ2-7; d_gene: TRBD2; CDR3aa: ASGKAGSGYEQY
v_gene: TRBV6-5; j_gene: TRBJ2-1; d_gene: NA; CDR3aa: ASSYQFSSYNEQF
v_gene: TRBV7-1; j_gene: TRBJ2-1; d_gene: TRBD1; CDR3aa: ASSLSLGGDRGYEQF
v_gene: TRBV27; j_gene: TRBJ2-7; d_gene: TRBD1; CDR3aa: ASRRTGGSYEQY
v_gene: TRBV5-4; j_gene: TRBJ1-2; d_gene: TRBD1; CDR3aa: ASSPDRGNYGYT
v_gene: TRBV7-8; j_gene: TRBJ2-1; d_gene: TRBD2; CDR3aa: ASSPRTRSSYNEQF
v_gene: TRBV19; j_gene: TRBJ2-3; d_gene: TRBD2; CDR3aa: ASSTQAGGSPDTQY
v_gene: TRBV11-3; j_gene: TRBJ2-2; d_gene: NA; CDR3aa: ASSSAGAATGELF
v_gene: TRBV28; j_gene: TRBJ1-1; d_gene: NA; CDR3aa: ASRRQASEAF
v_gene: TRBV27; j_gene: TRBJ2-3; d_gene: NA; CDR3aa: ASIVRDTQY